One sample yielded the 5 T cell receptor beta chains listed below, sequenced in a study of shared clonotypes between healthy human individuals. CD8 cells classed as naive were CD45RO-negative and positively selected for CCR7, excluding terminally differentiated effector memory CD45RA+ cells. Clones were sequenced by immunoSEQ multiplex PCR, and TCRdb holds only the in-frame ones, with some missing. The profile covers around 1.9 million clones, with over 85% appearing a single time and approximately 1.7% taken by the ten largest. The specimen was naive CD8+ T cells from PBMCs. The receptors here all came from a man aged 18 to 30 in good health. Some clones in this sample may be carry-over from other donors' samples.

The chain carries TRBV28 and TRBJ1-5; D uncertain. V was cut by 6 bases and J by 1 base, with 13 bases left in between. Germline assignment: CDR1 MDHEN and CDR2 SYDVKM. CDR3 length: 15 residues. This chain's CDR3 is CASSKNSQSNQPQHF. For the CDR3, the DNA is TGTGCCAGCAGCAAGAACAGCCAGAGCAATCAGCCCCAGCATTTT. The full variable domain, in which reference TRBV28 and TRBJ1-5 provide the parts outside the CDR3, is DVKVTQSSRYLVKRTGEKVFLECVQDMDHENMFWYRQDPGLGLRLIYFSYDVKMKEKGDIPEGYSVSREKKERFSLILESASTNQTSMYLCASSKNSQSNQPQHFGDGTRLSIL.

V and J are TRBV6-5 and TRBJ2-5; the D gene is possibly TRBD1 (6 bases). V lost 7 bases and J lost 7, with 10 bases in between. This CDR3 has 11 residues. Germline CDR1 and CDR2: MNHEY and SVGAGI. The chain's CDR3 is CASNVGGTQYF. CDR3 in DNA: TGTGCCAGCAACGTAGGGGGGACCCAGTACTTC.

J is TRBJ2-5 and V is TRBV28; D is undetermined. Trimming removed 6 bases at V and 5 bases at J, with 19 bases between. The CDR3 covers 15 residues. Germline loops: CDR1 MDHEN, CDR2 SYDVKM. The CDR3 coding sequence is TGTGCCAGCAGAGCTCCGGGCCCGGAGTGGGAGACCCAGTACTTC. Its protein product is CASRAPGPEWETQYF.

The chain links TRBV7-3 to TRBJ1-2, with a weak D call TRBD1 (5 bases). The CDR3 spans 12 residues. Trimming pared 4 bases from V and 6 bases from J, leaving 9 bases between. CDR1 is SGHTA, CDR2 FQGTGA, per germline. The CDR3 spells CASSWGRNGYTF. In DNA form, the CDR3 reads TGTGCCAGCAGCTGGGGACGGAATGGCTACACCTTC.

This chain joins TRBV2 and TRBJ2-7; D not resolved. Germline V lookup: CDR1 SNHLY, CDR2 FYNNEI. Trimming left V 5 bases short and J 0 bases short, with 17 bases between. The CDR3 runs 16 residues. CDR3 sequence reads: CASSPHWGTSSYEQYF. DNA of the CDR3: TGTGCCAGCAGTCCCCACTGGGGTACCTCCTCCTACGAGCAGTACTTC.